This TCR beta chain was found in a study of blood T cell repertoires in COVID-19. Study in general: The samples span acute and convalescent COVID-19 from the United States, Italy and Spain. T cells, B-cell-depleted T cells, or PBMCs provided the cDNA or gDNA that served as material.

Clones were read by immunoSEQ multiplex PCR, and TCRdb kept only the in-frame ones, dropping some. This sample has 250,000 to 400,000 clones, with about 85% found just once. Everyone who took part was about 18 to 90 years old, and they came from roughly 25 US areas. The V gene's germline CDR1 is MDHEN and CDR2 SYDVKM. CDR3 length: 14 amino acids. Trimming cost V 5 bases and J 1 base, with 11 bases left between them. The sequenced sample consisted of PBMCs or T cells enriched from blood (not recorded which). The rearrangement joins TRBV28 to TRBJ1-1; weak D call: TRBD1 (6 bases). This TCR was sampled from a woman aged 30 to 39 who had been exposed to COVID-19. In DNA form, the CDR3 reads TGTGCCAGCAGTCCCGCGGACAGGAACACTGAAGCTTTCTTT. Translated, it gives CASSPADRNTEAFF.